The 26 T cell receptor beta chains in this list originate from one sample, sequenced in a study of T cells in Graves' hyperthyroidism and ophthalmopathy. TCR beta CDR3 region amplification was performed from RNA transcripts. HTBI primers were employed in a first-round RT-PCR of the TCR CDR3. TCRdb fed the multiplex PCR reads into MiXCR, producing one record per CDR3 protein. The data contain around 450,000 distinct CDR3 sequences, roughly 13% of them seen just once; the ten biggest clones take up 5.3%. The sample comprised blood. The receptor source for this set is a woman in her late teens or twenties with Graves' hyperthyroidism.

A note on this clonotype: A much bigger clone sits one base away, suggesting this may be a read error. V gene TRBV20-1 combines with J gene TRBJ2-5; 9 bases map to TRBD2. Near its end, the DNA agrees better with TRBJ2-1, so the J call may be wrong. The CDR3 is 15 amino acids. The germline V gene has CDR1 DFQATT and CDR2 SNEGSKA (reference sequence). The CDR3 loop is CSASIGGRAEETQFF. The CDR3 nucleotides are TGCAGTGCTAGTATTGGCGGGAGGGCCGAGGAGACCCAGTTCTTC.

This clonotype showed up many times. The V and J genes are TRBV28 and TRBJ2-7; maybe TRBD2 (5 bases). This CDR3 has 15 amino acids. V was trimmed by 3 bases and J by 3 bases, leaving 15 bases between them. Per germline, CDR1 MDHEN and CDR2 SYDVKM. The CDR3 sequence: CASSFKRSPFYEQYF. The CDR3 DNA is TGTGCCAGCAGTTTCAAGCGGAGCCCCTTCTACGAGCAGTACTTC.

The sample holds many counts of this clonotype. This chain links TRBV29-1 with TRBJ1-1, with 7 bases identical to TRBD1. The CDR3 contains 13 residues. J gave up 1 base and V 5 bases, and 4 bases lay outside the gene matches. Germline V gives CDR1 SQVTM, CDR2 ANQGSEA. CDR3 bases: TGCAGCGTTAGGGGACAGTCGAACACTGAAGCTTTCTTT. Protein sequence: CSVRGQSNTEAFF.

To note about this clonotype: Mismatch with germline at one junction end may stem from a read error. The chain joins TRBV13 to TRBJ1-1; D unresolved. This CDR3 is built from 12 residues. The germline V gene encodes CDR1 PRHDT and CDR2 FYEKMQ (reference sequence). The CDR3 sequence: CASSVGGDEASF. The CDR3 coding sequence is TGTGCCAGCAGCGTGGGCGGTGACGAAGCTTCCTTT.

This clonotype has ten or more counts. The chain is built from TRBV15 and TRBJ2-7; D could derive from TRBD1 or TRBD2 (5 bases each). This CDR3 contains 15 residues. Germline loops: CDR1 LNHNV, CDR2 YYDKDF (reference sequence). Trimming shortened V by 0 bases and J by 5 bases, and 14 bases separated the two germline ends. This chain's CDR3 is CATSREGDFSHEQYF. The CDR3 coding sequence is TGTGCCACCAGCAGAGAGGGGGATTTCAGCCACGAGCAGTACTTC.

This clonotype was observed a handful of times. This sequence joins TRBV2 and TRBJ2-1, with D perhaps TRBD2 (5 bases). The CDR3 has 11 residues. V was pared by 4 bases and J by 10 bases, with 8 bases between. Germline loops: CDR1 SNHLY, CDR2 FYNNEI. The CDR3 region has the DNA TGTGCCAGCAGTGGGCGGGCAGAGCAGTTCTTC. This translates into CASSGRAEQFF. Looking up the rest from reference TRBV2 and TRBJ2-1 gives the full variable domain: EPEVTQTPSHQVTQMGQEVILRCVPISNHLYFYWYRQILGQKVEFLVSFYNNEISEKSEIFDDQFSVERPDGSNFTLKIRSTKLEDSAMYFCASSGRAEQFFGPGTRLTVL.

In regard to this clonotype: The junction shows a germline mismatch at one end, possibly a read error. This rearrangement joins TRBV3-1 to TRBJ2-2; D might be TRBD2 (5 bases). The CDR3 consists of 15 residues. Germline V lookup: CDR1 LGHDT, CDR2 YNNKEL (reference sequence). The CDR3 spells CANSRSQEATGELFF. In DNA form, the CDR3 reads TGTGCCAACAGCCGTTCCCAGGAGGCCACCGGGGAGCTGTTTTTT. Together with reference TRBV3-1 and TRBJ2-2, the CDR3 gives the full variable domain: DTAVSQTPKYLVTQMGNDKSIKCEQNLGHDTMYWYKQDSKKFLKIMFSYNNKELIINETVPNRFSPKSPDKAHLNLHINSLELGDSAVYFCANSRSQEATGELFFGEGSRLTVL.

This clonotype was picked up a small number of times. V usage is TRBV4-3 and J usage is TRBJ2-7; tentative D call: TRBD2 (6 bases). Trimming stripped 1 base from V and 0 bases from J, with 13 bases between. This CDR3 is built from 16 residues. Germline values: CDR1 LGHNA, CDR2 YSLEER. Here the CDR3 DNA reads TGCGCCAGCAGCCAAGCTCCTAGCGCGAGCTCCTACGAGCAGTACTTC. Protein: CASSQAPSASSYEQYF.

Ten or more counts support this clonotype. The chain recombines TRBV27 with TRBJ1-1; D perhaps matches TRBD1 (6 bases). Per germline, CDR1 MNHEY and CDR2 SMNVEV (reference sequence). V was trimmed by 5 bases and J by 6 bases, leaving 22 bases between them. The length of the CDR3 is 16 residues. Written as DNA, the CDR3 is TGTGCCAGCAGTCCCCGCTGGGTGGGGGGCAACGCTGAAGCTTTCTTT. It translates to CASSPRWVGGNAEAFF.

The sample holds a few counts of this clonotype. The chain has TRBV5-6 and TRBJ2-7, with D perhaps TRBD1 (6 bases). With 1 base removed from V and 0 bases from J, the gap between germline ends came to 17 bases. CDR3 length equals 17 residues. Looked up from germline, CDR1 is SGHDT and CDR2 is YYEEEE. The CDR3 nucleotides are TGTGCCAGCAGCTTGACCACAGGGTCCCTAAGCTCCTACGAGCAGTACTTC. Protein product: CASSLTTGSLSSYEQYF. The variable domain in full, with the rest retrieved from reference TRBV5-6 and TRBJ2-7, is DAGVTQSPTHLIKTRGQQVTLRCSPKSGHDTVSWYQQALGQGPQFIFQYYEEEERQRGNFPDRFSGHQFPNYSSELNVNALLLGDSALYLCASSLTTGSLSSYEQYFGPGTRLTVT.

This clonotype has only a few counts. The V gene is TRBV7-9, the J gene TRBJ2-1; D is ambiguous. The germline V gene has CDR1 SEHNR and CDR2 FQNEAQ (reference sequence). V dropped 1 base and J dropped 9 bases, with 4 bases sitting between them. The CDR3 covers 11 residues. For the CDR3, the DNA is TGTGCCAGCAGCTTAGTCAGTGAGCAGTTCTTC. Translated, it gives CASSLVSEQFF.

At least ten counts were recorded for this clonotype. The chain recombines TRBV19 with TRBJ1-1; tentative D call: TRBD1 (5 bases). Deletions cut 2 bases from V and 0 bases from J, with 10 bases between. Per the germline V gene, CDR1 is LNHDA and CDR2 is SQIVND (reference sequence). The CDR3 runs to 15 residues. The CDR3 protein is CASSIRPTVNTEAFF. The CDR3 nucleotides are TGTGCCAGTAGTATACGTCCGACAGTGAACACTGAAGCTTTCTTT. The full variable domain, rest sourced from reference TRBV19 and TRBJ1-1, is DGGITQSPKYLFRKEGQNVTLSCEQNLNHDAMYWYRQDPGQGLRLIYYSQIVNDFQKGDIAEGYSVSREKKESFPLTVTSAQKNPTAFYLCASSIRPTVNTEAFFGQGTRLTVV.

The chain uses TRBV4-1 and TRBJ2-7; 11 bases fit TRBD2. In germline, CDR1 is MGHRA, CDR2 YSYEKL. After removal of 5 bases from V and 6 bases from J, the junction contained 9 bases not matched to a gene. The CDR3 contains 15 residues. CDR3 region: CASSYQTSGAGEQYF. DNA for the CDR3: TGCGCCAGCAGCTACCAGACTAGCGGGGCGGGCGAGCAGTACTTC.

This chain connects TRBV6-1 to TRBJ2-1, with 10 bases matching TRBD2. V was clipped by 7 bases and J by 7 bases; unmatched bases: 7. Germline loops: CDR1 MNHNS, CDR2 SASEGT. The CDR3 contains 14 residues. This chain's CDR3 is CASIEGLASNEQFF. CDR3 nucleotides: TGTGCCAGCATCGAGGGACTAGCGAGTAATGAGCAGTTCTTC.

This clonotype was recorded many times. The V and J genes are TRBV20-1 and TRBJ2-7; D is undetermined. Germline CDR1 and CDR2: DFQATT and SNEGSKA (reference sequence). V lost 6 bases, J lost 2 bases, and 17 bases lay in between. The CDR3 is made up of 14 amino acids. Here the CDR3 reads CSARRLLQTYEQYF. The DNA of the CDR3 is TGCAGTGCCCGGAGACTCTTACAGACCTACGAGCAGTACTTC.

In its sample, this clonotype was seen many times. CDR3 DNA sequence: TGTGCCAGCAGGGACCCGACGCGGGCTCCCAGTCTAGCTTTCTTT. Translated: CASRDPTRAPSLAFF. The chain links TRBV27 to TRBJ1-1, with D unclear. The CDR3 has 15 amino acids. Germline CDR1 MNHEY, CDR2 SMNVEV (reference sequence). With 6 bases removed from V and 10 bases from J, the gap between germline ends came to 24 bases.

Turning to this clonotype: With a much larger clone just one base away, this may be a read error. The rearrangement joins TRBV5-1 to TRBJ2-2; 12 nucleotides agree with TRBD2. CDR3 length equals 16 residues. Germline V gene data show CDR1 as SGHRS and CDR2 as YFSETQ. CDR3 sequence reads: CAGSPPSGRAIGELFF. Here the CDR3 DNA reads TGCGCCGGCAGCCCTCCTAGCGGGAGGGCCATCGGGGAGCTGTTTTTT.

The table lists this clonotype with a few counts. The CDR3, as DNA: TGTGCCAGTAAGGGACAGGGGTTCGGCAATCAGCCCCAGCATTTT. Amino acids: CASKGQGFGNQPQHF. The V and J genes are TRBV28 and TRBJ1-5; 10 nucleotides line up with TRBD1. Trimming cost V 9 bases and J 2 bases; bases outside gene matches: 7. CDR1 MDHEN and CDR2 SYDVKM come from the germline V gene. CDR3 size: 15 residues.

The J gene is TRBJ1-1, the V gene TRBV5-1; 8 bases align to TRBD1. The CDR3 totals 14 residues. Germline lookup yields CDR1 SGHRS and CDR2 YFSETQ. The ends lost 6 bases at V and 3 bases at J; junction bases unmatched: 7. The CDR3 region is CASMRQGRYTEAFF. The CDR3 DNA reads TGCGCCAGCATGAGACAGGGGCGGTACACTGAAGCTTTCTTT.

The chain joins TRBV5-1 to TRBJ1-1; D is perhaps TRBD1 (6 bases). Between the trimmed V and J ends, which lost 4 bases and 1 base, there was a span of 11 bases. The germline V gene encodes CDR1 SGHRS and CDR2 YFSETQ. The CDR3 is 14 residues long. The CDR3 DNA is TGCGCCAGCAGCGCCGGCAGGGGGAACACTGAAGCTTTCTTT. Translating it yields CASSAGRGNTEAFF.

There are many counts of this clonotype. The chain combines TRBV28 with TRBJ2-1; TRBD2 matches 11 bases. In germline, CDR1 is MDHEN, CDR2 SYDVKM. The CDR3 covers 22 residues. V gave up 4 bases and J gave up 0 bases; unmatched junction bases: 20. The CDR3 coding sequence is TGTGCCAGCAGTTATCCGCAATCCGGGACTAGCGGCCGAAGGGTCTCCTACAATGAGCAGTTCTTC. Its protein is CASSYPQSGTSGRRVSYNEQFF. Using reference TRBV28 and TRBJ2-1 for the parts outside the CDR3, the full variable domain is DVKVTQSSRYLVKRTGEKVFLECVQDMDHENMFWYRQDPGLGLRLIYFSYDVKMKEKGDIPEGYSVSREKKERFSLILESASTNQTSMYLCASSYPQSGTSGRRVSYNEQFFGPGTRLTVL.

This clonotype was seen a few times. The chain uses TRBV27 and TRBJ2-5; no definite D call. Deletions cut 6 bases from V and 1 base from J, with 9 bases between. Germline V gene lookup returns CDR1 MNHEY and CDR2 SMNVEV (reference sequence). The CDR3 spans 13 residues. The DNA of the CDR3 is TGTGCCAGCAGAGACCAACTCCAAGAGACCCAGTACTTC. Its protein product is CASRDQLQETQYF.

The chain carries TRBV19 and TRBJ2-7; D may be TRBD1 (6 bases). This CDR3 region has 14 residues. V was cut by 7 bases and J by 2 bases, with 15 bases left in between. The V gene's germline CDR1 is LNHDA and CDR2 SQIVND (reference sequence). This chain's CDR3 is CASTGTPGPYEQYF. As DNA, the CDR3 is TGTGCCAGTACAGGGACACCCGGCCCCTACGAGCAGTACTTC.

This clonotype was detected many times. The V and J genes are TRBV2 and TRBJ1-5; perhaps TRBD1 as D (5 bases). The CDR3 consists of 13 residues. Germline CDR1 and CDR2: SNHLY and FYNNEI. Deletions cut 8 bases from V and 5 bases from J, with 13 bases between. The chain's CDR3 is CASGRERDQPQHF. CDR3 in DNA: TGTGCCAGCGGCAGGGAAAGGGATCAGCCCCAGCATTTT.

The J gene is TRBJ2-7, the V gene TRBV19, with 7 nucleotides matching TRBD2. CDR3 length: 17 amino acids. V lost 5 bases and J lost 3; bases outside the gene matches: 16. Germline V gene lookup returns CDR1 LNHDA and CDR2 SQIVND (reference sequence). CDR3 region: CASSPNYSGWRIYEQYF. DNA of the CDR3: TGTGCCAGTAGTCCTAACTATAGCGGGTGGCGAATCTACGAGCAGTACTTC.

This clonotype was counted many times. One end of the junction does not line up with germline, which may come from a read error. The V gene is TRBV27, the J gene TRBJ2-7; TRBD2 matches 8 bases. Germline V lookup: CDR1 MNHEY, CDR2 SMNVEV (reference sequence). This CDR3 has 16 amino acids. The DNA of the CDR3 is TGTGCCAGCAGGTTATGGGGACTAGACAAAACCTACGAGCAGTACTTC. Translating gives CASRLWGLDKTYEQYF.